The TCR beta chain under discussion was sequenced for a study of T cells in Graves' hyperthyroidism and ophthalmopathy. This clonotype was seen a few times. Trimming cost V 4 bases and J 7 bases, with 14 bases left between them. Germline lookup yields CDR1 SGHDN and CDR2 FVKESK. The CDR3 sequence is 13 residues long. Researchers amplified the TCR beta CDR3 regions from RNA transcripts. The HTBI primer set drove a first-round RT-PCR of the TCR CDR3. TCRdb reanalysed the multiplex PCR reads using MiXCR and keeps one entry per CDR3 protein. The sample carries around 800,000 distinct CDR3 sequences, approximately 40% recorded once.

This receptor was obtained from a man younger than 35 with Graves' hyperthyroidism. What was sequenced was blood. This sequence joins TRBV14 and TRBJ2-7, with D tentatively TRBD2 (5 bases). The CDR3 region is CASSPLDSGEQYF. The DNA of the CDR3 is TGTGCCAGCAGCCCCCTGGACTCGGGGGAGCAGTACTTC. Full variable domain (missing parts from reference TRBV14 and TRBJ2-7): EAGVTQFPSHSVIEKGQTVTLRCDPISGHDNLYWYRRVMGKEIKFLLHFVKESKQDESGMPNNRFLAERTGGTYSTLKVQPAELEDSGVYFCASSPLDSGEQYFGPGTRLTVT.